The 24 T cell receptor beta chains below all came from one sample that was sequenced in a study of blood T cell repertoires in COVID-19. Libraries were prepared by immunoSEQ multiplex PCR; TCRdb keeps only in-frame clonotypes and omits some of them. The top ten hold 3.5% to 5% of the sample, which has roughly 200,000 clones, 88% seen once. The sample taken for sequencing was peripheral blood. These receptors were collected from a woman in her twenties or thirties with acute or convalescent COVID-19.

The chain uses TRBV28 and TRBJ2-1; TRBD2 agrees at 7 bases. With 4 bases clipped from V and 10 bases from J, the junction kept 4 bases outside the gene matches. Germline V gene data show CDR1 as MDHEN and CDR2 as SYDVKM. This CDR3 spans 12 amino acids. The CDR3 DNA reads TGTGCCAGCAGTTCCACTAGCGAGGAGCAGTTCTTC. It yields the protein CASSSTSEEQFF.

The rearrangement uses TRBV6-1 and TRBJ1-2, with D possibly being TRBD1 (5 bases). Trimming left V 3 bases short and J 8 bases short, with 7 bases between. Germline lookup yields CDR1 MNHNS and CDR2 SASEGT. The CDR3 spans 11 residues. As DNA, the CDR3 is TGTGCCAGCAGTGACGGGGGGGGCTACACCTTC. It translates to CASSDGGGYTF.

The gene calls are TRBV3-1 (or the pseudogene TRBV3-2) and TRBJ2-7; TRBD2 matches at 8 bases. The V and J ends lost 3 bases and 5 bases, in that order; junction bases with no gene match: 15. The V gene's germline CDR1 is LGHDT and CDR2 YNNKEL (reference sequence). The CDR3 runs 17 residues. CDR3 in amino acids: CASSHDPSAGVRDEQYF. CDR3 coding DNA: TGTGCCAGCAGCCATGACCCCTCAGCGGGAGTAAGGGACGAGCAGTACTTC.

The rearrangement joins TRBV5-1 to TRBJ1-1; TRBD1 matches 7 bases. V dropped 7 bases and J dropped 6; count of bases not matched to a gene: 6. This CDR3 region has 12 residues. CDR1 and CDR2 from the germline V gene are SGHRS and YFSETQ. The CDR3 nucleotides read TGCGCCAGCGGAACAGGGGCCGCTGAAGCTTTCTTT. Encoded protein: CASGTGAAEAFF.

The sample holds one count of this clone. This chain joins TRBV4-1 and TRBJ1-6; 7 nucleotides match TRBD1. The CDR3 totals 15 residues. CDR1 and CDR2 from the germline V gene are MGHRA and YSYEKL. V lost 4 bases and J lost 7; bases outside the gene matches: 7. The CDR3 region is CASSPGDSKNSPLHF. DNA for the CDR3: TGCGCCAGCAGCCCCGGGGACAGCAAAAATTCACCCCTCCACTTT.

This chain links TRBV6-5 with TRBJ1-1; tentative D call: TRBD1 (5 bases). The CDR3 spans 14 residues. V gave up 6 bases and J gave up 2 bases, with 13 bases separating them. Germline V CDR1 and CDR2: MNHEY, SVGAGI. The CDR3, as DNA: TGTGCCAGCAGACGCGGACACCTCAACACTGAAGCTTTCTTT. It encodes CASRRGHLNTEAFF.

The rearrangement uses TRBV20-1 and TRBJ2-1; 7 bases align to TRBD2. CDR1 and CDR2 (germline): DFQATT, SNEGSKA (reference sequence). The CDR3 loop spans 11 amino acids. V shed 4 bases, J shed 13 bases, and the junction held 7 bases outside the gene matches. The CDR3 coding sequence is TGCAGTGCTACCCGGGGCGGGAGTCAGTTCTTC. This sequence encodes CSATRGGSQFF.

This rearrangement joins TRBV11-3 to TRBJ2-7; possibly TRBD2 for D (5 bases). Trimming left V 0 bases short and J 2 bases short, with 14 bases between. The germline V gene encodes CDR1 SGHNT and CDR2 YENEEA. This CDR3 comprises 16 residues. In nucleotides, the CDR3 is TGTGCCAGCAGCTTAGATAGCCTAGCCGGGCCCTACGAGCAGTACTTC. Residues: CASSLDSLAGPYEQYF.

This chain joins TRBV27 and TRBJ2-1; TRBD2 aligns across 12 bases. Per the germline V gene, CDR1 is MNHEY and CDR2 is SMNVEV (reference sequence). V gave up 6 bases and J gave up 6 bases; unmatched junction bases: 6. The length of the CDR3 is 15 residues. Here the CDR3 reads CASSHGLAGINEQFF. CDR3 in DNA: TGTGCCAGCAGCCACGGACTAGCGGGAATCAATGAGCAGTTCTTC.

On this clone itself: At the DNA level, this CDR3 is encoded by other sequences in the same sample as well. The gene calls are TRBV10-1 and TRBJ2-1, with 10 nucleotides matching TRBD2. CDR1 is WNHNN, CDR2 SYGVQD, per germline (reference sequence). This CDR3 is 15 amino acids long. Trimming cost V 3 bases and J 10 bases; bases outside gene matches: 9. The CDR3 loop is CASSETSGRAGEQFF. CDR3 nucleotides: TGCGCCAGCAGTGAAACCAGCGGGAGGGCCGGGGAGCAGTTCTTC.

The V gene is TRBV5-1, the J gene TRBJ2-7, with D possibly matching TRBD1 (6 bases). CDR1 and CDR2 (germline): SGHRS, YFSETQ. The CDR3 spans 13 residues. V gave up 0 bases and J gave up 5 bases, with 9 bases separating them. This chain's CDR3 is CASSLDRVNEQYF. The CDR3 DNA sequence: TGCGCCAGCAGCTTGGACAGGGTGAACGAGCAGTACTTC.

The chain links TRBV7-9 to TRBJ2-5, with D uncertain. Germline CDR1 SEHNR, CDR2 FQNEAQ (reference sequence). The CDR3 consists of 14 residues. Trimming left V 0 bases short and J 4 bases short, with 9 bases between. CDR3 DNA sequence: TGTGCCAGCAGCTTAGCGGCTAGTAGAGAGACCCAGTACTTC. Translating it yields CASSLAASRETQYF.

The genes are TRBV28 and TRBJ2-2; 11 bases are a match to TRBD2. This CDR3 is 17 amino acids long. Germline trimming cut 6 bases from V and 5 bases from J; bases unmatched to any gene: 11. The germline V gene encodes CDR1 MDHEN and CDR2 SYDVKM. CDR3 nucleotide sequence: TGTGCCAGCAGGCCCGCCGCGGGACTAGCGGAAACCGGGGAGCTGTTTTTT. This gives the protein CASRPAAGLAETGELFF.

Written as DNA, the CDR3 is TGCGCCAGCAGCTTGGAACTTCTTAAAGAGACCCAGTACTTC. Its protein product is CASSLELLKETQYF. V gene TRBV5-1 combines with J gene TRBJ2-5; D unresolved. CDR1 is SGHRS and CDR2 is YFSETQ in the germline V gene. This CDR3 has 14 amino acids. Trimming removed 0 bases from V and 3 bases from J, with 9 bases in between. Together with reference TRBV5-1 and TRBJ2-5, the CDR3 gives the full variable domain: KAGVTQTPRYLIKTRGQQVTLSCSPISGHRSVSWYQQTPGQGLQFLFEYFSETQRNKGNFPGRFSGRQFSNSRSEMNVSTLELGDSALYLCASSLELLKETQYFGPGTRLLVL.

The rearrangement joins TRBV6-5 to TRBJ1-1; D is undetermined. The length of the CDR3 is 15 residues. Looked up from germline, CDR1 is MNHEY and CDR2 is SVGAGI. Deletions cut 2 bases from V and 3 bases from J, with 13 bases between. CDR3 protein: CASSYNMGEDTEAFF. The CDR3, as DNA: TGTGCCAGCAGTTACAATATGGGAGAGGACACTGAAGCTTTCTTT.

The V call is TRBV6-5, the J call TRBJ2-5; no definite D call. Germline loops: CDR1 MNHEY, CDR2 SVGAGI. The CDR3 runs 13 residues. Deletions cut 0 bases from V and 7 bases from J, with 9 bases between. The CDR3 sequence is CASSYSSAGTQYF. CDR3 nucleotides: TGTGCCAGCAGTTACTCCTCTGCCGGGACCCAGTACTTC.

The V and J genes are TRBV2 and TRBJ2-5; the D is unclear. This CDR3 comprises 13 residues. V was clipped by 4 bases and J by 6 bases, with 12 bases between them. Germline assignment: CDR1 SNHLY and CDR2 FYNNEI. The CDR3 region has the DNA TGTGCCAGCAGTGGAACGTCGGTACAGACCCAGTACTTC. Amino acid sequence: CASSGTSVQTQYF.

As for this clone: At the DNA level, this CDR3 is encoded by other sequences in the same sample as well. J is TRBJ2-7 and V is TRBV18, with 8 bases fitting TRBD1. The germline V gene has CDR1 KGHSH and CDR2 LQKENI. The J segment lost 5 bases and the V segment lost 3 bases, leaving 6 bases of the junction unmatched. This CDR3 has 14 amino acids. The CDR3 sequence: CASSPGTGGDEQYF. In DNA form, the CDR3 reads TGTGCCAGCTCACCTGGGACAGGTGGGGACGAGCAGTACTTC.

The sample holds a few counts of this clone. This chain joins TRBV19 and TRBJ2-5, with 9 bases aligning to TRBD2. The CDR3 is 17 amino acids. The germline CDR1 and CDR2 sequences are LNHDA and SQIVND (reference sequence). Germline trimming cut 2 bases from V and 2 bases from J; bases unmatched to any gene: 9. The CDR3: CASSIIGAGGPQETQYF. The DNA of the CDR3 is TGTGCCAGTAGTATAATAGGTGCGGGAGGGCCACAAGAGACCCAGTACTTC.

V and J are TRBV5-1 and TRBJ2-3; no firm D call. The CDR3 covers 15 residues. Germline lookup yields CDR1 SGHRS and CDR2 YFSETQ. The V end was cut by 4 bases, the J end by 0 bases, with 12 bases between. CDR3 in DNA: TGCGCCAGCAGCCCCCCGCTAGGTAGCACAGATACGCAGTATTTT. This gives the protein CASSPPLGSTDTQYF.

The chain recombines TRBV3-1 (or the pseudogene TRBV3-2) with TRBJ2-2, with D possibly matching TRBD2 (6 bases). Trimming removed 1 base at V and 7 bases at J, with 13 bases between. Looked up from germline, CDR1 is LGHDT and CDR2 is YNNKEL (reference sequence). CDR3 size: 15 residues. In nucleotides, the CDR3 is TGTGCCAGCAGCCAAGGGCTAGCGAGTAACGGGGAGCTGTTTTTT. Its protein is CASSQGLASNGELFF.

This chain uses TRBV27 with TRBJ2-2, with 7 bases identical to TRBD2. Germline CDR1 MNHEY, CDR2 SMNVEV (reference sequence). V gave up 7 bases and J gave up 6 bases; unmatched junction bases: 17. There are 17 residues in the CDR3. CDR3 protein: CASTPTRASGLAGELFF. CDR3 nucleotide sequence: TGTGCCAGCACCCCTACCCGGGCTAGCGGACTTGCCGGGGAGCTGTTTTTT.

V gene TRBV3-1 (or the pseudogene TRBV3-2) combines with J gene TRBJ1-4, with D perhaps TRBD1 (5 bases). The length of the CDR3 is 13 residues. Trimming left V 1 base short and J 14 bases short, with 14 bases between. CDR1 is LGHDT, CDR2 YNNKEL, per germline (reference sequence). CDR3 in DNA: TGTGCCAGCAGCCAAGCGACCAGACGGGGGCTGTTTTTT. It is translated as CASSQATRRGLFF.

The rearrangement links TRBV6-5 to TRBJ2-5; TRBD1 might be the D (5 bases). Trimming stripped 6 bases from V and 2 bases from J, with 10 bases between. The CDR3 runs 13 residues. Germline V gives CDR1 MNHEY, CDR2 SVGAGI. CDR3: CASSWTLQETQYF. The CDR3 DNA reads TGTGCCAGCAGCTGGACACTTCAAGAGACCCAGTACTTC.